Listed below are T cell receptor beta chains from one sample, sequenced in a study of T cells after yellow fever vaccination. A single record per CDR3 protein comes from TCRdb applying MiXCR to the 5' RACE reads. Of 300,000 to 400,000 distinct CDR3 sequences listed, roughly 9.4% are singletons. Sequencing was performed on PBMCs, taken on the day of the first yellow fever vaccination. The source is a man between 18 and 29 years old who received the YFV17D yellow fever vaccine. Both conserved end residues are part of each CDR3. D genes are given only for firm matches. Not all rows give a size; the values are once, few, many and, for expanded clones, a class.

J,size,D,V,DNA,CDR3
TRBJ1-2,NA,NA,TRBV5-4,TGTGCCAGCAGCTTGGGGAACCTTGGCTACACCTTC,CASSLGNLGYTF
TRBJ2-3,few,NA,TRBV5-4,TGTGCCAGCAGCTTGGCGGCAGCAGGGCTGGATACGCAGTATTTT,CASSLAAAGLDTQYF
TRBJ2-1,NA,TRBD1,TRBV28,TGTGCCAGCAGCCTAGTAGGACAGGGCCCCTACAATGAGCAGTTCTTC,CASSLVGQGPYNEQFF
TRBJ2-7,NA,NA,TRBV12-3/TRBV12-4,TGTGCCAGCAGTTTAGGGGGGGTAACCTACGAGCAGTACTTC,CASSLGGVTYEQYF
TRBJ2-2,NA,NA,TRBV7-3,TGTGCCAGCAGCTTAAGTCCCGGGGCCGGGGAGCTGTTTTTT,CASSLSPGAGELFF
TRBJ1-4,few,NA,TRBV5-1,TGCGCCAGCAGCTTGGACGGGGGGGCAACTAATGAAAAACTGTTTTTT,CASSLDGGATNEKLFF
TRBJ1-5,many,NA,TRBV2,TGTGCCAGCAGTGAACGGACAGACAATCAGCCCCAGCATTTT,CASSERTDNQPQHF
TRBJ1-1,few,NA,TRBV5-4,TGTGCCAGCAGCTTGAGTTACAGCGTGGGGACTGAAGCTTTCTTT,CASSLSYSVGTEAFF
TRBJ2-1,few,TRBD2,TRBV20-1,TGCAGTGCTAGCGAACTAGCGGGGGGTGGGGGTGAGCAGTTCTTC,CSASELAGGGGEQFF
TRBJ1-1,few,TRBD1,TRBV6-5,TGTGCCAGCAGCAACAGGGGCCTAGCGGATCCCGAAGTTTTCTTT,CASSNRGLADPEVFF
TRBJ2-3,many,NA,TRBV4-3,TGCGCCAGCAGCCAAGAACCTGAGACAGGAGGGACAGATACGCAGTATTTT,CASSQEPETGGTDTQYF
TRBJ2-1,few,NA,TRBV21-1,TGTGCCAGCAGCAAGGGCGCCGGGACATCTTACTACAATGAGCAGTTCTTC,CASSKGAGTSYYNEQFF
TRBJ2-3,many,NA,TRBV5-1,TGCGCCAGCCATCCCCAGAAAAGAGTGCGGGGTGGCACAGATACGCAGTATTTT,CASHPQKRVRGGTDTQYF
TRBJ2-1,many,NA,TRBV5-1,TGCGCCAGCAGCCCCCAGGGGGGTCAGTACAATGAGCAGTTCTTC,CASSPQGGQYNEQFF
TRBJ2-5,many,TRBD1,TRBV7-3,TGTGCCAGCAGCCCAGGGGGCGGACATCAAGAGACCCAGTACTTC,CASSPGGGHQETQYF
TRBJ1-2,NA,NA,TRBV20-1,TGCAGTGCTAGCTTTCTGGCGCCAGTGGGCCCTAACTATGGCTACACCTTC,CSASFLAPVGPNYGYTF
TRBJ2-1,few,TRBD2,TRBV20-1,TGCAGTGCTAGAGGGGGGACTAGCGGGCAGTTCTTC,CSARGGTSGQFF
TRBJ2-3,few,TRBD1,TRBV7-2,TGTGCCAGCAGCGGGGGACAGGAGGGAAGAGATACGCAGTATTTT,CASSGGQEGRDTQYF
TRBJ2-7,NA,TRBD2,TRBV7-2,TGTGCCAGCAGCTCAGTAGCGGGAGGGGAGCAGTACTTC,CASSSVAGGEQYF
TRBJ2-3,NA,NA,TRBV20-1,TGCAGTGCTAGCTGGCTGGATACGCAGTATTTT,CSASWLDTQYF
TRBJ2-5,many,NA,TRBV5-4,TGTGCCAGCAGCAACCCGACGGGGCGGCAAGAGACCCAGTACTTC,CASSNPTGRQETQYF
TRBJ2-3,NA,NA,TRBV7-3,TGTGCCAGCAGCAAATACACAGATACGCAGTATTTT,CASSKYTDTQYF
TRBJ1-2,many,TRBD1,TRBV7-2,TGTGCCAGCAGCTCCGCAAACAGGGGCGGCTACACCTTC,CASSSANRGGYTF
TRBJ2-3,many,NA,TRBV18,TGTGCCAGCTCACCAGGGTTAGGGACGGATACGCAGTATTTT,CASSPGLGTDTQYF
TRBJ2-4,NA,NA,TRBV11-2,TGTGCCAGCAGCTTAGGCTCTAGCATGACCATTCAGTACTTC,CASSLGSSMTIQYF
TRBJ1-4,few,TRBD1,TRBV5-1,TGCGCCAGCAGCTTGGGAGGGGGCGAAGATGAAAAACTGTTTTTT,CASSLGGGEDEKLFF
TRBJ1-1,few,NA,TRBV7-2,TGTGCCAGCAGACCCCTGGACAGCATGAACACTGAAGCTTTCTTT,CASRPLDSMNTEAFF
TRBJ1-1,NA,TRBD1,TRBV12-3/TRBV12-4,TGTGCCAGCACCCTGGGACAGGGTAACACTGAAGCTTTCTTT,CASTLGQGNTEAFF
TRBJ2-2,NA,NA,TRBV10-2,TGCGCCAGCAGGCCTCAGGGGTCCGGGGAGCTGTTTTTT,CASRPQGSGELFF
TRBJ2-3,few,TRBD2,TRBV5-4,TGTGCCAGCAGCTCCCCCGGGGGGGCCGGAGATACGCAGTATTTT,CASSSPGGAGDTQYF
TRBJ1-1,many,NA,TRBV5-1,TGCGCCAGCAGCTTGGAAGGGTCTGGGAACACTGAAGCTTTCTTT,CASSLEGSGNTEAFF
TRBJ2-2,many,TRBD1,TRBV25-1,TGTGCCAGCAGTGAATATTGGACAGGGGGCATCGGGGAGCTGTTTTTT,CASSEYWTGGIGELFF
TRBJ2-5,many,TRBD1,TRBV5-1,TGCGCCAGCTGTCGGACAGGGCAAGAGACCCAGTACTTC,CASCRTGQETQYF
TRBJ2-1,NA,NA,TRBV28,TGTGCCAGCAGTTTACTATCCGGAGGGAGTCCCTCCTACAATGAGCAGTTCTTC,CASSLLSGGSPSYNEQFF
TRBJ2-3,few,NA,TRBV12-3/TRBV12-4,TGTGCCAGCACCCAAGTCCCGGCAAGCACAGATACGCAGTATTTT,CASTQVPASTDTQYF
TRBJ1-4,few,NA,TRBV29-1,TGCAGCCCCAAGGGCACGGAGGATTTT,CSPKGTEDF
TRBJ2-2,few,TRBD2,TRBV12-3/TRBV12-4,TGTGCCAGCAGTGGACTAGCTAAGCACACCGGGGAGCTGTTTTTT,CASSGLAKHTGELFF
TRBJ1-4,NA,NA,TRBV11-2,TGTGCCAGCAGCTATGGCAGGGCTAGTGAAAAACTGTTTTTT,CASSYGRASEKLFF
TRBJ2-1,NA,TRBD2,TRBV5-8,TGTGCCAGCAGCCGGGGGGGGGGACCGGATGAGCAGTTCTTC,CASSRGGGPDEQFF
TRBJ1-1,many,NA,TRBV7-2,TGTGCCAGCAGCCCTCAGAGGGGTCGCACTGAAGCTTTCTTT,CASSPQRGRTEAFF
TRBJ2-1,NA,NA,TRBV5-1,TGCGCCAGCAGCTTGCGACGCGTAAACAATGAGCAGTTCTTC,CASSLRRVNNEQFF
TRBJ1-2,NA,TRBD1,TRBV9,TGTGCCAGCAGCGGATCACAGGGGGATAACTATGGCTACACCTTC,CASSGSQGDNYGYTF
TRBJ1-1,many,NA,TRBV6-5,TGTGCCAGCAGTTACTCTCAGGCCGGACGTACTGAAGCTTTCTTT,CASSYSQAGRTEAFF
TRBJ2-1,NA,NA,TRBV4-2,TGTGCCAGCAGCCAAGAGACGGCCTCCTACAATGAGCAGTTCTTC,CASSQETASYNEQFF